This T cell receptor beta chain originates from a study of graft-versus-host responses after intestinal transplantation. Researchers placed approximately 200,000 CFSE-labeled responder cells in culture with approximately 200,000 irradiated, violet-dye-labeled stimulator cells. Profiling relied on immunoSEQ multiplex PCR, and the TCRdb table lists in-frame clones only, not all of them. The sample shows 4,000 to 5,500 clones, 25% to 30% of them seen only once. V lost 3 bases to trimming and J lost 8 bases, with 11 bases between them. Germline CDR1 reads LNHNV; CDR2 reads YYDKDF (reference sequence). The CDR3 has 13 amino acids.

The rearrangement joins TRBV15 to TRBJ2-4; weak D call: TRBD1 (6 bases). Sequencing was performed on alloreactive CD8+ T cells from a mixed lymphocyte reaction culture, taken before transplantation. Sample subset: CFSE-low proliferating T cells sorted from approximately 6-day pre-transplant mixed lymphocyte reaction (GvH or HvG direction). The receptor comes from a human patient who was an organ donor for intestinal transplantation. The CDR3 nucleotides are TGTGCCACCAGCAGTCACAGGGTAGACATTCAGTACTTC. Protein sequence: CATSSHRVDIQYF.